The present T cell receptor (beta chain) was sequenced within a study of CD8 T cells in ankylosing spondylitis. Construction of TCR beta libraries was performed using quantitative 5'-RACE with molecular barcodes. TCRdb itself ran the 5' RACE reads through MiXCR, one entry per CDR3 protein. Of some 250,000 distinct CDR3 sequences in the sample, 8% to 9.5% were seen once. Germline assignment: CDR1 GTSNPN and CDR2 SVGIG (reference sequence). Trimming took 1 base from V and 0 from J, leaving 14 bases between them. The CDR3 sequence is 16 residues long. This receptor was obtained from a male donor with ankylosing spondylitis or in good health (not recorded which). The chain couples TRBV30 to TRBJ2-3; D is unclear. Sequencing was done on a sample of blood, either unsorted or a sorted T cell fraction (not recorded which). The CDR3 loop reads CAWSGPQRASTDTQYF. CDR3 in DNA: TGTGCCTGGAGTGGCCCGCAGCGCGCTAGCACAGATACGCAGTATTTT.